The entry below gives a single T cell receptor beta chain sequence along with its context. Its antigen remains unknown. This entry belongs to a study of regulatory and conventional T cells in RAG deficiency. Findings and limits, study-wide: RAG-deficient patients showed markedly lower Shannon entropy and higher Simpson indices than control T-cell subsets.

Sequencing was performed with immunoSEQ multiplex PCR; in TCRdb, only in-frame clones are kept and a portion is missing. Here the sample spans tens of thousands of clones, 95% to 97% being singletons. With V trimmed by 5 bases and J by 0 bases, 3 bases remained unmatched. This CDR3 has 15 amino acids. Germline lookup yields CDR1 SEHNR and CDR2 FQNEAQ (reference sequence). Genomic DNA came from blood conventional CD4+ T cells gated CD25-low CD127-high. This sample was also put to use in a study of regulatory T cells. That source reports: The primer mix had 52 TRBV and 13 TRBJ primers.

The chain is built from TRBV7-9 and TRBJ2-2; 7 bases agree with TRBD2. Source material: CD25- CD4+ T cells sorted from blood. This receptor was taken from a human donor in good health. The CDR3 coding sequence is TGTGCCAGCAGCCGACTAGCAGCGAACACCGGGGAGCTGTTTTTT. Translating gives CASSRLAANTGELFF.